This T cell receptor (beta chain) was sequenced in a study of regulatory dendritic cells for organ transplantation. Profiled with immunoSEQ multiplex PCR; TCRdb holds only in-frame clones, not every one. The repertoire holds about 30,000 clones, with around 80% as singletons. This CDR3 is built from 18 residues. The J segment lost 4 bases and the V segment lost 5 bases, leaving 16 bases of the junction unmatched. CDR1 is MDHEN and CDR2 is SYDVKM in the germline V gene. This TCR came from a human donor in good health. Input material: naive CD4+ T cells from blood. The subset was: CD45RA+ naive T cells. V gene TRBV28 combines with J gene TRBJ2-7; the match to TRBD2 covers 11 bases. CDR3 DNA sequence: TGTGCCAGCAGTCAAGAGCTCGGACTAGCGGGCGTCGTATACGAGCAGTACTTC. Translated: CASSQELGLAGVVYEQYF.